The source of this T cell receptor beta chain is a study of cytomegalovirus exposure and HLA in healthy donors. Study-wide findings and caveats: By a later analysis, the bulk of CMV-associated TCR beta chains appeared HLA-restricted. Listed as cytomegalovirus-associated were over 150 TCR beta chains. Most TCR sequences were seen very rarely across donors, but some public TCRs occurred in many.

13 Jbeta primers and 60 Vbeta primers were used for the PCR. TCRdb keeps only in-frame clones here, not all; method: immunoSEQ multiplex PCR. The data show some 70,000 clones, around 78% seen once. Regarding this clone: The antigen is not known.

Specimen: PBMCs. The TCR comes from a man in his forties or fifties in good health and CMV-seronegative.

CDR3 nucleotides: TGTGCCAGCAGTCAGGACACGAACACTGAAGCTTTCTTT. As protein: CASSQDTNTEAFF. The chain has TRBV2 and TRBJ1-1, with a tentative D call TRBD1 (5 bases). CDR1 is SNHLY, CDR2 FYNNEI, per germline. The V and J ends lost 5 bases and 1 base respectively, with 8 bases between them. The CDR3 is 13 residues long.